These 8 T cell receptor beta chains share one sample of origin, sequenced in a study of T-cell reconstitution after alpha-beta-depleted transplantation in children. Preparation of the TCRbeta library was carried out with unique molecular identifiers. TCRdb processed the PCR reads anew with MiXCR; each CDR3 protein has one entry. The sample holds about 370,000 distinct CDR3 sequences, 20% seen once. Specimen: PBMCs from the stem cell graft donor, collected from the stem cell graft. The receptors were gathered from a human donor who donated a stem cell graft to a child with acute myeloid leukemia.

This clonotype was seen many times. This chain links TRBV20-1 with TRBJ1-1; 7 bases line up with TRBD1. Germline V lookup: CDR1 DFQATT, CDR2 SNEGSKA (reference sequence). V lost 4 bases, J lost 1 base, and 6 bases stayed unmatched. CDR3 length equals 14 residues. The CDR3 DNA sequence: TGCAGTGCTAACTTATGGACAGGGAACACTGAAGCTTTCTTT. Its protein is CSANLWTGNTEAFF.

The V gene is TRBV5-1, the J gene TRBJ2-1, with a tentative D call TRBD1 (5 bases). The CDR3 totals 15 residues. V lost 0 bases to trimming and J lost 7 bases, with 14 bases between them. Germline V gene lookup returns CDR1 SGHRS and CDR2 YFSETQ. CDR3 nucleotides: TGCGCCAGCAGCTTGGTTGGGCAGGGTGCTAATGAGCAGTTCTTC. Its translation: CASSLVGQGANEQFF.

This clonotype was picked up many times. The chain uses TRBV15 and TRBJ2-5, with 7 bases that match TRBD2. The CDR3 has 13 residues. The ends lost 4 bases at V and 5 bases at J; junction bases unmatched: 4. Germline-derived CDR1 and CDR2 are LNHNV and YYDKDF (reference sequence). CDR3 in amino acids: CATSTSGIETQYF. CDR3 sequence (DNA): TGTGCCACCAGCACAAGCGGGATTGAGACCCAGTACTTC. Full variable domain (remainder filled in from reference TRBV15 and TRBJ2-5): DAMVIQNPRYQVTQFGKPVTLSCSQTLNHNVMYWYQQKSSQAPKLLFHYYDKDFNNEADTPDNFQSRRPNTSFCFLDIRSPGLGDTAMYLCATSTSGIETQYFGPGTRLLVL.

This clonotype was seen more than once but under ten times. J is TRBJ2-7 and V is TRBV29-1; D may be TRBD1 (6 bases). This CDR3 has 13 residues. V lost 6 bases, J lost 0 bases, and 12 bases lay in between. Germline loops: CDR1 SQVTM, CDR2 ANQGSEA. In DNA, the CDR3 is TGCAGCGTAACCCAGACAGGCTCCTACGAGCAGTACTTC. Residues: CSVTQTGSYEQYF.

The chain is built from TRBV11-3 and TRBJ2-3; D is uncertain. CDR1 SGHNT and CDR2 YENEEA come from the germline V gene. The CDR3 is 16 amino acids. V lost 5 bases and J lost 3, with 18 bases in between. CDR3 sequence: CASSTAGIWLTDTQYF. The CDR3 nucleotides are TGTGCCAGCAGCACCGCCGGAATATGGTTGACAGATACGCAGTATTTT.

This clonotype occurred many times. The chain recombines TRBV20-1 with TRBJ1-2; 9 nucleotides line up with TRBD1. Losses at the gene ends were 5 bases for V and 7 bases for J; bases not matched to a gene: 5. CDR1 DFQATT and CDR2 SNEGSKA come from the germline V gene (reference sequence). The CDR3 has 12 residues. CDR3 in amino acids: CSALQGAFGYTF. DNA of the CDR3: TGCAGTGCTTTACAGGGGGCGTTTGGCTACACCTTC.

The chain is built from TRBV20-1 and TRBJ2-7, with 7 bases lining up with TRBD2. V was clipped by 5 bases and J by 0 bases; unmatched bases: 10. Germline-derived CDR1 and CDR2 are DFQATT and SNEGSKA (reference sequence). This CDR3 has 15 residues. The CDR3 reads CSAGEGGPPSYEQYF. The CDR3 DNA sequence: TGCAGTGCTGGGGAGGGAGGGCCCCCCTCCTACGAGCAGTACTTC.

This clonotype was seen repeatedly, ten times or more. The chain combines TRBV12-3 or TRBV12-4 with TRBJ1-5; D gene ambiguous. The CDR3 length is 13 residues. Trimming took off 5 bases at V and 7 bases at J, with 12 bases between the two ends. The CDR3 reads CASSPEGGQPQHF. The CDR3 DNA reads TGTGCCAGCAGTCCGGAGGGTGGGCAGCCCCAGCATTTT.